This T cell receptor (beta chain) was identified in a study of blood T cell repertoires in COVID-19. Study-level background: T cells, B-cell-depleted T cells, or PBMCs supplied cDNA or gDNA.

Germline CDR1 is SGHVS and CDR2 is FQNEAQ. The CDR3 covers 15 residues. V lost 6 bases to trimming and J lost 6 bases, with 19 bases between them. Authors' methods: Reference gene primer amplification in the assay estimated nucleated cell counts. The table came from immunoSEQ multiplex PCR; TCRdb's copy has only in-frame clones and leaves some out. The V and J calls and clone size come from that table; D and trimming were worked out from the DNA. The sample lists about 300,000 clones, about nine tenths occurring once. Donors in Cohort 3 who had recovered were those with two negative PCRs, healthcare professional clearance, or resolution of their symptoms.

This chain connects TRBV7-8 to TRBJ2-3; D call uncertain. The receptor was isolated from a man aged 25 to 45 who had recovered from COVID-19. Material for sequencing was PBMCs or T cells enriched from blood (not recorded which). CDR3 in amino acids: CASSLEVVKADTQYF. The CDR3 DNA follows: TGTGCCAGCAGTCTAGAGGTCGTTAAGGCGGATACGCAGTATTTT.